Given below is one T cell receptor beta chain in context. The sample comes from a study of T cell changes during pregnancy in multiple sclerosis. Profiling relied on immunoSEQ multiplex PCR, and the TCRdb table lists in-frame clones only, not all of them. The table includes about 53,000 clones, 90% detected once. The CDR3 runs to 16 residues. Trimming at V came to 4 bases and at J to 3 bases, leaving 11 bases not matched to a gene. Germline V CDR1 and CDR2: MDHEN, SYDVKM. The TCR was taken from a female donor in good health, enrolled as a control in a pregnancy study. Sequenced here: peripheral blood, sampled after pregnancy. The V call is TRBV28, the J call TRBJ1-2; 7 bases map to TRBD1. The CDR3: CASSSSTGEWDYGYTF. The DNA for the CDR3 is TGTGCCAGCAGTTCCTCCACAGGGGAGTGGGACTATGGCTACACCTTC.